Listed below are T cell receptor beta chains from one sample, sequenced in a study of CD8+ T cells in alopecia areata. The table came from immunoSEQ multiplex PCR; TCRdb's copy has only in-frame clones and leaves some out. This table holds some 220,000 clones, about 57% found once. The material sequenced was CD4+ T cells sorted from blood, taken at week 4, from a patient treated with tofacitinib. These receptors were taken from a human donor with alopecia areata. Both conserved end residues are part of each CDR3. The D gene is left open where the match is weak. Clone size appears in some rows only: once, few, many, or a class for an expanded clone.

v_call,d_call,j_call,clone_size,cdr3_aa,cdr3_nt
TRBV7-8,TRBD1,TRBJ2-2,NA,CASSRDSHTGELFF,TGTGCCAGCAGCAGGGACAGTCACACCGGGGAGCTGTTTTTT
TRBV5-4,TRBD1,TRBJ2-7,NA,CASSLETGTGGSEQYF,TGTGCCAGCAGCTTGGAAACCGGGACAGGGGGCTCTGAGCAGTACTTC
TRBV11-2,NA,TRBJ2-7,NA,CASSLDPTVFDEQYF,TGTGCCAGCAGCTTAGACCCGACAGTATTCGACGAGCAGTACTTC
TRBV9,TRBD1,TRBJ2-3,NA,CASSAATGAVDTQYF,TGTGCCAGCAGCGCGGCAACAGGGGCGGTGGATACGCAGTATTTT
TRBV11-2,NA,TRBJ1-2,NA,CASSFSKSTNYGYTF,TGTGCCAGCAGCTTCTCCAAGTCAACTAACTATGGCTACACCTTC
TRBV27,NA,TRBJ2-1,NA,CASRPTLADNEQFF,TGTGCCAGTAGGCCGACATTAGCGGACAATGAGCAGTTCTTC
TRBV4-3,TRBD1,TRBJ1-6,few,CASSQDPGQGLSPLHF,TGCGCCAGCAGCCAAGATCCGGGACAGGGTCTTTCACCCCTCCACTTT
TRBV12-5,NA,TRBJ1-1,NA,CASVGMGNTEAFF,TGTGCTAGTGTTGGGATGGGAAACACTGAAGCTTTCTTT
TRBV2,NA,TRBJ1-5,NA,CASSMGYSNQPQHF,TGTGCCAGCAGTATGGGATATAGCAATCAGCCCCAGCATTTT
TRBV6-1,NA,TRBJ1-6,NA,CASDSKSHSPLHF,TGTGCCTCAGACAGTAAAAGCCATTCACCCCTCCACTTT
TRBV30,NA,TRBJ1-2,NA,CAWSDPGLSTNYGYTF,TGTGCCTGGAGCGACCCGGGACTCTCTACTAACTATGGCTACACCTTC
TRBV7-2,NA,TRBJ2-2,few,CASSPTLFLTGELFF,TGTGCCAGCAGCCCCACCTTATTTCTCACCGGGGAGCTGTTTTTT
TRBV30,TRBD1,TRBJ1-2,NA,CAWSRTGSNYGYTF,TGTGCCTGGAGTCGGACAGGATCTAACTATGGCTACACCTTC
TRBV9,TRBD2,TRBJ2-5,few,CASSVSGGYQETQYF,TGTGCCAGCAGCGTAAGCGGGGGGTACCAAGAGACCCAGTACTTC
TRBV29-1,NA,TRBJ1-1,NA,CSVGRSMNTEAFF,TGCAGCGTTGGCCGGTCAATGAACACTGAAGCTTTCTTT
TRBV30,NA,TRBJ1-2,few,CAWRTDPLSGYTF,TGTGCCTGGAGGACGGACCCGCTGAGTGGCTACACCTTC
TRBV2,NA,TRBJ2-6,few,CASSAYFVGSGANVLTF,TGTGCCAGCAGTGCTTATTTCGTAGGGTCTGGGGCCAACGTCCTGACTTTC
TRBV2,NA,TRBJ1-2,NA,CASSAMSYTF,TGTGCCAGCAGCGCAATGAGCTACACCTTC
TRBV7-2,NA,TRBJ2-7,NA,CASSLGGQSYEQYF,TGTGCCAGCAGCTTGGGGGGACAGTCTTACGAGCAGTACTTC
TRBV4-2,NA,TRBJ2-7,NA,CASSQARPGVVGEQYF,TGTGCCAGCAGCCAAGCCCGTCCAGGGGTCGTAGGGGAGCAGTACTTC
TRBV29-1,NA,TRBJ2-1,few,CSGSGLATYNEQFF,TGCAGCGGATCGGGACTCGCCACCTACAATGAGCAGTTCTTC
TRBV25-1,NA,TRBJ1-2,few,CASSTEFYGYTF,TGTGCCAGCAGTACAGAATTTTATGGCTACACCTTC
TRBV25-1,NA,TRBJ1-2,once,CASSGGFTNYGYTF,TGTGCCAGCAGCGGGGGGTTTACTAACTATGGCTACACCTTC
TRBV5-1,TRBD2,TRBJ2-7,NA,CASTPGLENEQYF,TGCGCCAGCACCCCGGGACTAGAGAACGAGCAGTACTTC
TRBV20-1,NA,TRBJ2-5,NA,CSARDPGTQYF,TGCAGTGCTAGAGACCCCGGGACCCAGTACTTC
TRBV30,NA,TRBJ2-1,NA,CAWSVEGRYNEQFF,TGTGCCTGGAGTGTAGAGGGCAGGTACAATGAGCAGTTCTTC
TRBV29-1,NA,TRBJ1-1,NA,CSVARQLNTEAFF,TGCAGCGTTGCACGACAACTGAACACTGAAGCTTTCTTT
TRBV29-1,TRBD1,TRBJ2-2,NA,CSVRLDRLAGELFF,TGCAGCGTCCGCTTGGACAGGCTTGCCGGGGAGCTGTTTTTT
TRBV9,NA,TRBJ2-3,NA,CASSVVTRPDTQYF,TGTGCCAGCAGCGTAGTCACTCGCCCAGATACGCAGTATTTT
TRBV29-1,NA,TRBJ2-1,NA,CSVEEGHRTSYNEQFF,TGCAGCGTTGAAGAGGGACACCGCACCAGCTACAATGAGCAGTTCTTC
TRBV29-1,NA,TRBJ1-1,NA,CSVSRRQEIEAFF,TGCAGCGTCTCTCGACGGCAGGAGATCGAAGCTTTCTTT
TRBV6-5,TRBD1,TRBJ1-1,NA,CASRRRTGHTEAFF,TGTGCCAGCAGACGGCGGACAGGACACACTGAAGCTTTCTTT
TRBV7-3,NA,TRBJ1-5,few,CASSLGVGQPQHF,TGTGCCAGCAGCTTAGGGGTGGGGCAGCCCCAGCATTTT
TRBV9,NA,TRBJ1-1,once,CASSVKRNTEAFF,TGTGCCAGCAGCGTAAAGCGGAACACTGAAGCTTTCTTT
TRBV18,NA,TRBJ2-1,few,CASSPLGGEQFF,TGTGCCAGCTCACCACTAGGAGGGGAGCAGTTCTTC
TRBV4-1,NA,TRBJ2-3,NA,CASSQVLVRELTDTQYF,TGCGCCAGCAGCCAAGTGTTGGTTCGCGAGCTCACAGATACGCAGTATTTT
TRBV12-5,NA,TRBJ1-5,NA,CASGLRYQPQHF,TGTGCTAGTGGTTTGCGTTATCAGCCCCAGCATTTT
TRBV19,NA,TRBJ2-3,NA,CASRQSTDTQYF,TGTGCCAGTCGGCAATCTACAGATACGCAGTATTTT
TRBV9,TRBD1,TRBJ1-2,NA,CASSGGTGIYGYTF,TGTGCCAGCAGCGGGGGGACAGGAATCTATGGCTACACCTTC
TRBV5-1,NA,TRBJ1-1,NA,CASSGRVTGVDTEAFF,TGCGCCAGCAGCGGCAGGGTAACCGGGGTGGACACTGAAGCTTTCTTT
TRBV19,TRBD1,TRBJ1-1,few,CASRAQGANTEAFF,TGTGCCAGTAGGGCACAGGGGGCGAATACTGAAGCTTTCTTT
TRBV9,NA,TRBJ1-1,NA,CASSVDGPSAEAFF,TGTGCCAGCAGCGTAGATGGACCCAGCGCTGAAGCTTTCTTT
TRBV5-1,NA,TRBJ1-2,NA,CASSGDSYGYTF,TGCGCCAGCAGCGGCGACAGCTATGGCTACACCTTC
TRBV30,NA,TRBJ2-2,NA,CAWSRPGPGTGELFF,TGTGCCTGGAGTAGGCCGGGGCCGGGCACCGGGGAGCTGTTTTTT